This T cell receptor beta chain was found in a study of OX40 agonist ivuxolimab in advanced cancers. As for the study in general: Under the entry rules, prior anti-PD-1, anti-PD-L1 or anti-CTLA-4 therapy was allowed, and approximately 36% had some.

Germline CDR1 and CDR2: SGDLS and YYNGEE. V lost 4 bases to trimming and J lost 5 bases, with 15 bases between them. The CDR3 spans 15 residues. The data were produced by immunoSEQ multiplex PCR, yet TCRdb's version contains in-frame clones alone and is incomplete. The data hold over 45,000 clones, with over 90% observed a single time. Concerning this clone itself: Its antigen is as yet unknown.

Findings and limits, study-wide: Clonal expansion from baseline to week 6 occurred in both CD4+ and CD8+ T cells.

The chain employs TRBV9 and TRBJ1-4, with D hard to call. Sequenced here: CD4+ or CD8+ T cells sorted from blood, sampled in a trial of the OX40 agonist ivuxolimab. The TCR originated in an adult with an advanced solid tumor such as melanoma, head and neck, liver or kidney cancer. CDR3 protein: CASSLSGAQNEKLFF. DNA of the CDR3: TGTGCCAGCAGCTTATCGGGAGCCCAAAATGAAAAACTGTTTTTT.